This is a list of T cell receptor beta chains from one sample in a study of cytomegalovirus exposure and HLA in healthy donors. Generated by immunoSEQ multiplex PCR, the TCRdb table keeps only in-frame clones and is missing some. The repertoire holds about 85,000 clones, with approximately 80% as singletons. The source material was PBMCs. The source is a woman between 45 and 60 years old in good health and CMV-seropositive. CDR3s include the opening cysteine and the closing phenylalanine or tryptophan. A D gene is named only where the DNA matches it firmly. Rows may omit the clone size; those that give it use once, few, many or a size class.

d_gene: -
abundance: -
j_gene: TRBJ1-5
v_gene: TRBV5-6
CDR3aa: CASSHRGGNQPQHF

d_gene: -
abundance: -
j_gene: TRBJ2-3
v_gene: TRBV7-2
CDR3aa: CASSSRRHSAVDTQYF

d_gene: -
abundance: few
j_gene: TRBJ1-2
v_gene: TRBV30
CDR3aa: CAWSVGGGGGYTF

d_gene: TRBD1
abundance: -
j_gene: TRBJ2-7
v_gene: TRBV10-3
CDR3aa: CAISGTAYEQYF

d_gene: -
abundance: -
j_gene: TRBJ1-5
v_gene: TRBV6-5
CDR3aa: CASSYQGWRNQPQHF

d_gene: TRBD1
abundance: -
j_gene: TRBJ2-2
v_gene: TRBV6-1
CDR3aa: CASKLTGDTGELFF

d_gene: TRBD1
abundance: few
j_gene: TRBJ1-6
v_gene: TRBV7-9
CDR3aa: CASSLRGTGGPNSPLHF

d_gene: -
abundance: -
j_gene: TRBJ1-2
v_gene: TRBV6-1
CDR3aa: CASSQASYGYTF

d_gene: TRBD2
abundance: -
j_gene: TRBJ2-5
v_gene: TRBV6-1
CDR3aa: CASTIEIAGETQYF

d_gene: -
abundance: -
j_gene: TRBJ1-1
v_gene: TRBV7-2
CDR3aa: CASRLIHYEAFF

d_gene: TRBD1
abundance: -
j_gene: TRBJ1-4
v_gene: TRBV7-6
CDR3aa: CASSLGSTGVGKNEKLFF

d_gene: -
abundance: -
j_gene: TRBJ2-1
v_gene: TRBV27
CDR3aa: CASSFLNNEQFF

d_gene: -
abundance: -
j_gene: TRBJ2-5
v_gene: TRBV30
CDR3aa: CAWSVGNQETQYF

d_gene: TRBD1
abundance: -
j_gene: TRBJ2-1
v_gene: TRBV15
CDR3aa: CATSGPGQGAREQFF

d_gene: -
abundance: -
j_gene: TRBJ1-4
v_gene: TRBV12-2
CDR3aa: CASGRRAPGHTNEKLFF

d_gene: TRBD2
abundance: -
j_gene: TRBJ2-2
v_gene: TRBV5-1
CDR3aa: CASSLGVSGELFF

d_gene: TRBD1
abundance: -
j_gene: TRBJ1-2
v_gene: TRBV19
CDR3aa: CASSTPTGFLDGYTF

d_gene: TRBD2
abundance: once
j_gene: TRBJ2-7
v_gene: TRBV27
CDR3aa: CASSPPTGGTYEQYF

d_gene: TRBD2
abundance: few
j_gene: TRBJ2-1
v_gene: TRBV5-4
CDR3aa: CASSKTSGSTYNEQFF

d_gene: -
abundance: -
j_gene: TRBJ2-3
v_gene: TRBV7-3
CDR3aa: CASSSSGPGTDTQYF

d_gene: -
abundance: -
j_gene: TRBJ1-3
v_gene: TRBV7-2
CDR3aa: CASSLGASGNTIYF

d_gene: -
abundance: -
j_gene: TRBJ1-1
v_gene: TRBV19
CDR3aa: CASSTTGAGRGDTEAFF

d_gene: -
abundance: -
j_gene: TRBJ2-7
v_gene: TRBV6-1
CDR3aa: CASRGVQRDPYF

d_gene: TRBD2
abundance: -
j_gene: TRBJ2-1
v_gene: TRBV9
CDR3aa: CASSGKGLAGYNEQFF

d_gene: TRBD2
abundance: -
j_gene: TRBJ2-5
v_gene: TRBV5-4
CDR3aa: CASSLASGEGTQYF

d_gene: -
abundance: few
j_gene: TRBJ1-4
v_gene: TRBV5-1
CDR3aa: CASSSGHSGNEKLFF

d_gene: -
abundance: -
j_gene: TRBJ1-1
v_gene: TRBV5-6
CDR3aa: CASSFGGNPEAFF

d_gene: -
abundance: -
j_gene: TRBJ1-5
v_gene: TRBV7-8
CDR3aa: CASSLRVSDQPQHF

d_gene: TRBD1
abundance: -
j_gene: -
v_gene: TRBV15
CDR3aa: CATSRSGTGNHEQYF

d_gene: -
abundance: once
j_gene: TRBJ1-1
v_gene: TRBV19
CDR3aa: CASSNLRNMNTEAFF

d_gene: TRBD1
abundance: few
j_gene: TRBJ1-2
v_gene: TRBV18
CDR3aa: CASSPLGTDLNYGYTF

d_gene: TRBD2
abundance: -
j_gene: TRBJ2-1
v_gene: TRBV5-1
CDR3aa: CASSSGDSGSDEQFF

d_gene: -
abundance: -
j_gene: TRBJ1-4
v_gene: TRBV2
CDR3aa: CASSSTEQYNEKLFF

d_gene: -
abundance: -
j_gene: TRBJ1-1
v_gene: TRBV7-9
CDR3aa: CASSLDRLNTEAFF

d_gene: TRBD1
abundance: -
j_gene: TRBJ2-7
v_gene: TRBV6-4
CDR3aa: CASSRNPGQGYEQYF

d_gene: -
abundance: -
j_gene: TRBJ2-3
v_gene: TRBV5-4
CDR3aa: CASSLEVGMGGDTQYF

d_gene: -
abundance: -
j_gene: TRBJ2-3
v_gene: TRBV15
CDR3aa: CATSRVGAQRSDTQYF

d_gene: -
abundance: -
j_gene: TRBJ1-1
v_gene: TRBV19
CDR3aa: CASTPGTEAFF

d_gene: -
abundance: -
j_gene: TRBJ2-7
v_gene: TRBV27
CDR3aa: CASSLLAGARNEQYF